This TCR beta chain was retrieved from a study of blood T cell repertoires in COVID-19. Turning to the study itself: Samples of COVID-19 (acute and convalescent) were obtained from the United States, Italy and Spain. PBMCs, B-cell-depleted T cells, or T cells were the source of the cDNA or gDNA that made up the material.

The trim removed 5 bases at V and 3 bases at J, leaving 6 bases unmatched. The CDR3 consists of 15 residues. Germline V CDR1 and CDR2: SGHAT, FQNNGV. Under the authors' procedure: For nucleated cells, counts were estimated from reference gene primer amplification. Using immunoSEQ multiplex PCR, the repertoire was profiled, and TCRdb retains in-frame clones only, with some absent. Clonal size and the V and J genes are those of that table, whereas D and trimming came from the DNA. The sample has under 60,000 clones, approximately 80% seen once. Sequencing was done on a sample of peripheral blood. The gene calls are TRBV11-2 and TRBJ1-2; 10 bases align to TRBD1. The TCR comes from a man aged 55 to 69 with acute or convalescent COVID-19. CDR3 DNA: TGTGCCAGCAGCAATCCGGGACAGGGGTACTATGGCTACACCTTC. It specifies CASSNPGQGYYGYTF.